The 32 T cell receptor beta chains given below trace back to one sample, sequenced in a study of neoadjuvant anti-PD-1 for oral cavity cancer. Regarding time point: after neoadjuvant nivolumab, at surgical resection. Method: immunoSEQ multiplex PCR; TCRdb's copy keeps in-frame clones and lacks some. The table records about 14,000 clones, 65% to 85% of them present only once. This specimen was PBMCs, taken after nivolumab (anti-PD-1) treatment. Receptors were obtained from a person aged 40 to 85 with oral cavity squamous cell carcinoma.

J is TRBJ2-5 and V is TRBV7-3; TRBD1 matches at 9 bases. Trimming cost V 5 bases and J 5 bases; bases outside gene matches: 9. Per germline, CDR1 SGHTA and CDR2 FQGTGA. The CDR3 sequence is 15 residues long. The CDR3 bases are TGTGCCAGCAGCACCACAGGGGGCGCCGGGGAGACCCAGTACTTC. Its protein product is CASSTTGGAGETQYF.

This chain connects TRBV28 to TRBJ2-5; D assignment may be TRBD1 or TRBD2 (6 bases each). CDR3 length equals 15 residues. V was clipped by 3 bases and J by 4 bases, with 15 bases between them. Germline CDR1 MDHEN, CDR2 SYDVKM. The CDR3 spells CASSFGGFLRETQYF. For the CDR3, the DNA is TGTGCCAGCAGTTTCGGGGGCTTCCTGAGAGAGACCCAGTACTTC.

This clone was detected only once. The chain uses TRBV29-1 and TRBJ2-7, with 9 bases lining up with TRBD2. This CDR3 contains 13 residues. Germline V gives CDR1 SQVTM, CDR2 ANQGSEA. The ends lost 3 bases at V and 1 base at J; junction bases unmatched: 1. The CDR3 loop is CSVDAGGSYEQYF. CDR3 nucleotides: TGCAGCGTTGATGCGGGAGGGTCCTACGAGCAGTACTTC.

The chain uses TRBV6-4 and TRBJ2-7; D remains unclear. This CDR3 spans 13 amino acids. V was clipped by 0 bases and J by 3 bases, with 6 bases between them. Germline V gene data show CDR1 as MRHNA and CDR2 as SNTAGT. In DNA, the CDR3 is TGTGCCAGCAGTGACTCCCCTGGCTACGAGCAGTACTTC. Its protein product is CASSDSPGYEQYF.

The rearrangement links TRBV11-2 to TRBJ2-7; D gene uncertain. V lost 3 bases, J lost 5 bases, and 11 bases lay in between. CDR3 length: 13 residues. The V gene's germline CDR1 is SGHAT and CDR2 FQNNGV. The CDR3 DNA follows: TGTGCCAGCAGCTTGTACGGTAACAACGAGCAGTACTTC. Translation gives CASSLYGNNEQYF.

The chain recombines TRBV19 with TRBJ2-2, with 9 nucleotides matching TRBD1. Germline V gene sequence: CDR1 LNHDA, CDR2 SQIVND (reference sequence). CDR3 size: 14 residues. With V trimmed by 7 bases and J by 7 bases, 7 bases remained unmatched. In nucleotides, the CDR3 is TGTGCCAGTATAGACAGGGGGGACGGCGGGGAGCTGTTTTTT. As protein: CASIDRGDGGELFF.

The V gene is TRBV5-5, the J gene TRBJ1-1; D is perhaps TRBD1 (6 bases). The germline V gene has CDR1 SGHKS and CDR2 YYEKEE (reference sequence). Trimming left V 5 bases short and J 2 bases short, with 13 bases between. The CDR3 runs to 14 residues. The CDR3 bases are TGTGCCAGCAGTAGACCACAGGGTAACACTGAAGCTTTCTTT. Translating it yields CASSRPQGNTEAFF.

The CDR3 loop is CASSEPGLAGDDEQFF. The CDR3 DNA reads as TGTGCCAGCAGTGAACCGGGACTAGCGGGAGACGATGAGCAGTTCTTC. The J gene is TRBJ2-1, the V gene TRBV25-1; 14 bases agree with TRBD2. Germline CDR1 and CDR2: MGHDK and SYGVNS. This CDR3 spans 16 amino acids. With 2 bases clipped from V and 8 bases from J, the junction kept 5 bases outside the gene matches.

The V and J genes are TRBV4-1 and TRBJ1-3, with D possibly matching TRBD1 (5 bases). Germline assignment: CDR1 MGHRA and CDR2 YSYEKL. CDR3 length equals 18 residues. The V end lost 0 bases, the J end lost 4 bases, and 19 bases lay between the germline ends. CDR3 region: CASSQDLSRASYGNTIYF. The CDR3 region has the DNA TGCGCCAGCAGCCAAGATTTAAGCAGGGCATCTTACGGAAACACCATATATTTT.

The genes are TRBV19 and TRBJ1-2; D is unresolved. Trimming pared 1 base from V and 7 bases from J, leaving 13 bases between. This CDR3 comprises 14 residues. Germline CDR1 and CDR2: LNHDA and SQIVND (reference sequence). Here the CDR3 reads CASSIGASVPGYTF. The CDR3 DNA reads as TGTGCCAGTAGTATAGGTGCATCAGTCCCTGGCTACACCTTC. The full variable domain, in which reference TRBV19 and TRBJ1-2 provide the parts outside the CDR3, is DGGITQSPKYLFRKEGQNVTLSCEQNLNHDAMYWYRQDPGQGLRLIYYSQIVNDFQKGDIAEGYSVSREKKESFPLTVTSAQKNPTAFYLCASSIGASVPGYTFGSGTRLTVV.

The rearrangement links TRBV5-1 to TRBJ2-7; 7 bases line up with TRBD2. The junction had 13 bases not matched to a gene; V was cut back by 4 bases and J by 0 bases. This CDR3 is 17 amino acids long. The germline V gene has CDR1 SGHRS and CDR2 YFSETQ. For the CDR3, the DNA is TGCGCCAGCAGCCCAAAGCTTGCGGGAGCCTTCTCCTACGAGCAGTACTTC. It specifies CASSPKLAGAFSYEQYF.

The chain joins TRBV30 to TRBJ2-1; the D gene is possibly TRBD2 (5 bases). The CDR3 totals 14 residues. The V and J ends lost 4 bases and 2 bases respectively, with 12 bases between them. In germline, CDR1 is GTSNPN, CDR2 SVGIG (reference sequence). The CDR3 region has the DNA TGTGCCTGGATTCGGGCCGGGACCTACAATGAGCAGTTCTTC. As protein: CAWIRAGTYNEQFF.

This clone was counted once. The CDR3 DNA sequence: TGTGCCAGCAGTTGGGACGGAGACTCCTACGAGCAGTACTTC. This gives the protein CASSWDGDSYEQYF. The chain uses TRBV6-5 and TRBJ2-7; either TRBD1 or TRBD2 may supply D (5 bases each). Trimming took 4 bases from V and 0 from J, leaving 10 bases between them. Per germline, CDR1 MNHEY and CDR2 SVGAGI. The CDR3 sequence is 14 residues long.

This clone was recorded only once. The V call is TRBV19, the J call TRBJ1-5; D is unresolved. CDR1 is LNHDA and CDR2 is SQIVND in the germline V gene (reference sequence). The CDR3 totals 20 residues. V lost 5 bases to trimming and J lost 4 bases, with 30 bases between them. The CDR3 spells CASSPEGGQDGADENQPQHF. CDR3 DNA sequence: TGTGCCAGTAGTCCCGAGGGCGGCCAGGACGGCGCAGACGAAAATCAGCCCCAGCATTTT.

The chain employs TRBV2 and TRBJ1-5; D is unresolved. The CDR3 is 13 residues long. The germline CDR1 and CDR2 sequences are SNHLY and FYNNEI. Trimming removed 6 bases at V and 0 bases at J, with 6 bases between. The CDR3 DNA follows: TGTGCCAGCAGGGATAATAGCAATCAGCCCCAGCATTTT. This codes for CASRDNSNQPQHF.

The chain is built from TRBV7-9 and TRBJ2-1; 14 bases map to TRBD2. V lost 10 bases to trimming and J lost 7 bases; unmatched junction nucleotides: 9. This CDR3 region has 15 residues. Germline V CDR1 and CDR2: SEHNR, FQNEAQ (reference sequence). Written as DNA, the CDR3 is TGTGCCATCTCACGACTAGCGGGAGGGGGGAATGAGCAGTTCTTC. Encoded protein: CAISRLAGGGNEQFF.

The chain's CDR3 is CASSNGGRAYGYTF. The CDR3 DNA is TGTGCCAGCAGTAACGGGGGCAGGGCCTATGGCTACACCTTC. This rearrangement joins TRBV6-5 to TRBJ1-2; weak D call: TRBD1 (6 bases). This CDR3 has 14 residues. Trimming stripped 5 bases from V and 4 bases from J, with 14 bases between. Germline V CDR1 and CDR2: MNHEY, SVGAGI.

This chain uses TRBV29-1 with TRBJ1-1; 9 bases match TRBD1. The germline V gene encodes CDR1 SQVTM and CDR2 ANQGSEA. This CDR3 has 14 residues. V shed 7 bases, J shed 7 bases, and the junction held 13 bases outside the gene matches. The CDR3 sequence is CSGQPGQGGGEAFF. CDR3 sequence (DNA): TGCAGCGGTCAGCCGGGACAGGGCGGCGGTGAAGCTTTCTTT.

The rearrangement links TRBV2 to TRBJ2-1; a possible D gene is TRBD1 (6 bases). V was shortened by 6 bases and J by 8 bases, with 8 bases between the two germline ends. This CDR3 region has 11 residues. CDR1 is SNHLY, CDR2 FYNNEI, per germline. The CDR3 DNA sequence: TGTGCCAGCAGACAGGGAGATGAGCAGTTCTTC. It yields the protein CASRQGDEQFF.

The CDR3 region has the DNA TGTGCCAGCAGCTCAAAGACTGCTACGAGGTACGAGCAGTACTTC. It yields the protein CASSSKTATRYEQYF. The chain employs TRBV13 and TRBJ2-7, with no clear D. Trimming took off 4 bases at V and 4 bases at J, with 17 bases between the two ends. Germline CDR1 PRHDT, CDR2 FYEKMQ (reference sequence). The CDR3 totals 15 residues. The full variable domain, with the rest looked up from reference TRBV13 and TRBJ2-7, is AAGVIQSPRHLIKEKRETATLKCYPIPRHDTVYWYQQGPGQDPQFLISFYEKMQSDKGSIPDRFSAQQFSDYHSELNMSSLELGDSALYFCASSSKTATRYEQYFGPGTRLTVT.

The chain carries TRBV6-1 and TRBJ1-5; D is possibly TRBD1 (5 bases). CDR1 is MNHNS, CDR2 SASEGT, per germline. Trimming took off 11 bases at V and 2 bases at J, with 13 bases between the two ends. This CDR3 comprises 13 residues. The CDR3 region has the DNA TGTGCCCTGGGGGTCGGGGGCAATCAGCCCCAGCATTTT. Its protein is CALGVGGNQPQHF.

The rearrangement joins TRBV19 to TRBJ1-5, with a possible D match to TRBD1 (5 bases). The CDR3 runs 15 residues. V lost 5 bases to trimming and J lost 3 bases, with 14 bases between them. From germline, CDR1 is LNHDA and CDR2 SQIVND (reference sequence). The DNA for the CDR3 is TGTGCCAGTAGTTTATGGCAGGGTGTCAATCAGCCCCAGCATTTT. Translation: CASSLWQGVNQPQHF.

V is TRBV5-1 and J is TRBJ2-2, with no clear D. Per germline, CDR1 SGHRS and CDR2 YFSETQ. The germline V and J ends were trimmed by 4 bases and 0 bases, with 13 bases remaining between them. CDR3 length: 16 residues. This CDR3 reads CASSPTTGPNTGELFF. CDR3 nucleotides: TGCGCCAGCAGCCCTACGACGGGTCCGAACACCGGGGAGCTGTTTTTT.

The J gene is TRBJ1-2, the V gene TRBV11-2; D not certain. Trimming removed 1 base at V and 2 bases at J, with 5 bases between. Germline V gene data show CDR1 as SGHAT and CDR2 as FQNNGV. The CDR3 totals 13 residues. The CDR3 sequence: CASSLGQNYGYTF. CDR3 nucleotide sequence: TGTGCCAGCAGCTTAGGACAAAACTATGGCTACACCTTC.

The CDR3 loop reads CASSYMPNTGELFF. Here the CDR3 DNA reads TGTGCCAGCAGTTACATGCCAAACACCGGGGAGCTGTTTTTT. The chain carries TRBV6-5 and TRBJ2-2; D remains unclear. CDR3 length: 14 residues. The V and J ends lost 2 bases and 2 bases respectively, with 6 bases between them. CDR1 MNHEY and CDR2 SVGAGI come from the germline V gene.

A few counts support this clone. The chain is built from TRBV2 and TRBJ1-3, with D tentatively TRBD1 (6 bases). The CDR3 runs 13 residues. V lost 6 bases and J 4 bases, leaving 10 bases between the germline ends. Germline CDR1 reads SNHLY; CDR2 reads FYNNEI. CDR3 nucleotide sequence: TGTGCCAGCAGCGCAGGGGTAGGAAACACCATATATTTT. This sequence encodes CASSAGVGNTIYF.

This clone appeared a single time. The rearrangement uses TRBV5-8 and TRBJ1-5; D remains ambiguous. Germline CDR1 and CDR2: SGHTS and YDEGEE. The length of the CDR3 is 14 residues. Trimming pared 1 base from V and 3 bases from J, leaving 8 bases between. The CDR3 spells CASSLIGNNQPQHF. For the CDR3, the DNA is TGTGCCAGCAGCTTGATAGGGAACAATCAGCCCCAGCATTTT.

This clone was seen only a few times. V is TRBV6-5 and J is TRBJ1-1; no reliable D call. This CDR3 is built from 13 residues. The germline V gene encodes CDR1 MNHEY and CDR2 SVGAGI. The V end was cut by 4 bases, the J end by 3 bases, with 9 bases between. DNA of the CDR3: TGTGCCAGCAGTTTTGGGCGGGACACTGAAGCTTTCTTT. As protein: CASSFGRDTEAFF.

This chain links TRBV19 with TRBJ2-7, with TRBD2 matching 8 bases. The CDR3 totals 15 residues. The V and J ends lost 3 bases and 2 bases, in that order; junction bases with no gene match: 6. Germline-derived CDR1 and CDR2 are LNHDA and SQIVND (reference sequence). CDR3 bases: TGTGCCAGTAGTATCGGTGAGCGGGAGACCTACGAGCAGTACTTC. Its protein product is CASSIGERETYEQYF.

This chain connects TRBV5-8 to TRBJ1-5, with D unresolved. Trimming removed 3 bases at V and 7 bases at J, with 11 bases between. This CDR3 comprises 13 residues. CDR1 is SGHTS and CDR2 is YDEGEE in the germline V gene. The CDR3 coding sequence is TGTGCCAGCAGCTGGAACACTGGACAGCCCCAGCATTTT. As protein: CASSWNTGQPQHF. The whole variable domain, filled in from reference TRBV5-8 and TRBJ1-5, reads EAGVTQSPTHLIKTRGQQATLRCSPISGHTSVYWYQQALGLGLQFLLWYDEGEERNRGNFPPRFSGRQFPNYSSELNVNALELEDSALYLCASSWNTGQPQHFGDGTRLSIL.

This chain uses TRBV27 with TRBJ2-1; 9 bases are a match to TRBD2. The length of the CDR3 is 16 residues. J was trimmed by 4 bases and V by 7 bases; bases with no gene match: 11. CDR1 is MNHEY, CDR2 SMNVEV, per germline (reference sequence). Here the CDR3 DNA reads TGTGCCAGCACCCCGCTTGGGCGGGAGGGGTACAATGAGCAGTTCTTC. It translates to CASTPLGREGYNEQFF.

V usage is TRBV19 and J usage is TRBJ1-1, with 10 positions matching TRBD1. V dropped 5 bases and J dropped 10; count of bases not matched to a gene: 1. This CDR3 has 11 amino acids. Germline V gene sequence: CDR1 LNHDA, CDR2 SQIVND (reference sequence). The CDR3 reads CASSRDRGAFF. CDR3 coding DNA: TGTGCCAGTAGTCGGGACAGGGGAGCTTTCTTT.